The rows below give T cell receptor beta chains drawn from one sample of a study of regulatory T cells in long-lasting Graves disease. TCRdb reanalysed the multiplex PCR reads using MiXCR and keeps one entry per CDR3 protein. The profile shows about 420,000 distinct CDR3 sequences, over 15% of them singletons. The data also belong to a second study, concerning T cells in Graves' hyperthyroidism and ophthalmopathy.

The sample was peripheral blood mononuclear cells (PBMCs), taken at new diagnosis, from a patient treated with antithyroid drugs. These receptors originate from a woman between 18 and 30 years old with Graves disease. CDR3s include the opening cysteine and the closing phenylalanine or tryptophan. The D gene is left open where the match is weak. Size is omitted from some rows. Given values are once, few, many or a class for expanded clones.

abundance: many; d_gene: .; v_gene: TRBV20-1; j_gene: TRBJ1-1; CDR3nt: TGCAGTGCTACGGCCCTTGGTTTGAACACTGAAGCTTTCTTT; CDR3aa: CSATALGLNTEAFF
abundance: many; d_gene: .; v_gene: TRBV6-5; j_gene: TRBJ2-7; CDR3nt: TGTGCCAGCAGTTACGCCTTACAGGGTTACGAGCAGTACTTC; CDR3aa: CASSYALQGYEQYF
abundance: many; d_gene: .; v_gene: TRBV5-6; j_gene: TRBJ2-7; CDR3nt: TGTGCCAGCAGCTTCCCTAGTAGGAGCTCCTACGAGCAGTACTTC; CDR3aa: CASSFPSRSSYEQYF
abundance: few; d_gene: TRBD1; v_gene: TRBV10-3; j_gene: TRBJ2-7; CDR3nt: TGTGCCATCAGTGGAGGACAGGGAGGTGTCTACGAGCAGTACTTC; CDR3aa: CAISGGQGGVYEQYF
abundance: .; d_gene: .; v_gene: TRBV7-9; j_gene: TRBJ1-3; CDR3nt: TGTGCCAGCAGCTCGCCAGGGACCGAACACACCATATATTTT; CDR3aa: CASSSPGTEHTIYF
abundance: few; d_gene: .; v_gene: TRBV6-5; j_gene: TRBJ2-7; CDR3nt: TGTGCCAGCAGTTACACAATAAGCGGAAACGAGCAGTACTTC; CDR3aa: CASSYTISGNEQYF
abundance: .; d_gene: TRBD2; v_gene: TRBV5-4; j_gene: TRBJ2-7; CDR3nt: TGTGCCAGCAGCCCGGTAGACTTAGCGGGAGACCTCTACGAGCAGTACTTC; CDR3aa: CASSPVDLAGDLYEQYF
abundance: .; d_gene: .; v_gene: TRBV15; j_gene: TRBJ1-2; CDR3nt: TGTGCCACCAGCAGAACCCGGGGGAGGCGGAACTATGGCTACACCTTC; CDR3aa: CATSRTRGRRNYGYTF
abundance: many; d_gene: TRBD2; v_gene: TRBV6-5; j_gene: TRBJ2-7; CDR3nt: TGTGCCAGCAGTTACTCGAAGGCGGGAGGGGGATACGAGCAGTACTTC; CDR3aa: CASSYSKAGGGYEQYF
abundance: few; d_gene: .; v_gene: TRBV19; j_gene: TRBJ1-2; CDR3nt: TGTGCCAGTAGTACCAGATGGGATGGCTACACCTTC; CDR3aa: CASSTRWDGYTF
abundance: few; d_gene: .; v_gene: TRBV14; j_gene: TRBJ2-7; CDR3nt: TGTGCCAGCAGCCCGGCTTTGGGGGCGCTTCCCACCTACGAGCAGTACTTC; CDR3aa: CASSPALGALPTYEQYF
abundance: many; d_gene: .; v_gene: TRBV4-3; j_gene: TRBJ2-3; CDR3nt: TGCGCCAGCAGCCGGAGCGGTACTAGCACAGATACGCAGTATTTT; CDR3aa: CASSRSGTSTDTQYF
abundance: many; d_gene: TRBD2; v_gene: TRBV28; j_gene: TRBJ2-7; CDR3nt: TGTGCCAGCAGTATGACTAGCGGGAGGGCCTACGAGCAGTACTTC; CDR3aa: CASSMTSGRAYEQYF
abundance: few; d_gene: .; v_gene: TRBV6-2/TRBV6-3; j_gene: TRBJ2-2; CDR3nt: TGTGCCAGCAGCCTAGGGTGGGCGGGGGAGCTGTTTTTT; CDR3aa: CASSLGWAGELFF
abundance: many; d_gene: .; v_gene: TRBV27; j_gene: TRBJ1-2; CDR3nt: TGTGCCAGCAGTTTGAACGATCGTGGTGGCTACACCTTC; CDR3aa: CASSLNDRGGYTF
abundance: many; d_gene: .; v_gene: TRBV5-1; j_gene: TRBJ1-1; CDR3nt: TGCGCCAGCAGCTTGGGGGGTAGGGGAGTGAACACTGAAGCTTTCTTT; CDR3aa: CASSLGGRGVNTEAFF
abundance: many; d_gene: .; v_gene: TRBV2; j_gene: TRBJ1-3; CDR3nt: TGTGCCAGCAGTAGCAGGAAGTCCGACACCATATATTTT; CDR3aa: CASSSRKSDTIYF
abundance: few; d_gene: .; v_gene: TRBV10-3; j_gene: TRBJ2-7; CDR3nt: TGTGCCATCAGTGCCGTAAACCTCTACGAGCAGTACTTC; CDR3aa: CAISAVNLYEQYF
abundance: many; d_gene: TRBD1; v_gene: TRBV7-9; j_gene: TRBJ1-1; CDR3nt: TGTGCCAGCAGCCGACAGGGGAATGTGAACACTGAAGCTTTCTTT; CDR3aa: CASSRQGNVNTEAFF
abundance: many; d_gene: TRBD2; v_gene: TRBV18; j_gene: TRBJ2-7; CDR3nt: TGTGCCAGCTCCCTAGCGGTTACCTACGAGCAGTACTTC; CDR3aa: CASSLAVTYEQYF
abundance: once; d_gene: TRBD2; v_gene: TRBV19; j_gene: TRBJ2-7; CDR3nt: TGTGCCAGTAGTGCCTCTAGCGGGATATCCTACGAGCAGTACTTC; CDR3aa: CASSASSGISYEQYF
abundance: many; d_gene: .; v_gene: TRBV7-6; j_gene: TRBJ2-2; CDR3nt: TGTGCCAGCAGCCCACTTGGGGAGGCCGGGGAGCTGTTTTTT; CDR3aa: CASSPLGEAGELFF
abundance: .; d_gene: TRBD1; v_gene: TRBV11-3; j_gene: TRBJ2-1; CDR3nt: TGTGCCAGCGGTTCGGGACAGGGGTATGGTGAGCAGTTCTTC; CDR3aa: CASGSGQGYGEQFF
abundance: .; d_gene: .; v_gene: TRBV10-3; j_gene: TRBJ2-1; CDR3nt: TGTGCCATCAGAAACCGGGACAACAATGAGCAGTTCTTC; CDR3aa: CAIRNRDNNEQFF
abundance: many; d_gene: .; v_gene: TRBV28; j_gene: TRBJ2-1; CDR3nt: TGTGCCAGCAACAGTCGGGAGCAAGGAACACATGAGCAGTTCTTC; CDR3aa: CASNSREQGTHEQFF
abundance: many; d_gene: TRBD2; v_gene: TRBV10-3; j_gene: TRBJ2-3; CDR3nt: TGTGCCATCGGAGGACTAGCGCCAAACACAGATACGCAGTATTTT; CDR3aa: CAIGGLAPNTDTQYF
abundance: once; d_gene: TRBD2; v_gene: TRBV20-1; j_gene: TRBJ2-4; CDR3nt: TGCAGTGCTAGACCCAAGCGGGAACTAAACATTCAGTACTTC; CDR3aa: CSARPKRELNIQYF
abundance: .; d_gene: .; v_gene: TRBV24-1; j_gene: TRBJ1-5; CDR3nt: TGTGCCACCAGTGATTCTGGTGGAAATCAGCCCCAGCATTTT; CDR3aa: CATSDSGGNQPQHF
abundance: few; d_gene: .; v_gene: TRBV6-2/TRBV6-3; j_gene: TRBJ2-7; CDR3nt: TGTGCCAGCAGGGTCCGTTCCGCCGGCTCCTACGAGCAGTACTTC; CDR3aa: CASRVRSAGSYEQYF
abundance: few; d_gene: .; v_gene: TRBV29-1; j_gene: TRBJ2-1; CDR3nt: TGCAGCGTTGAAGACGAAAACAATGAGCAGTTCTTC; CDR3aa: CSVEDENNEQFF
abundance: .; d_gene: .; v_gene: TRBV12-3/TRBV12-4; j_gene: TRBJ1-2; CDR3nt: TGTGCCAGCAGTTTTTACCAAGGGGGAAATGGCTACACCTTC; CDR3aa: CASSFYQGGNGYTF
abundance: many; d_gene: .; v_gene: TRBV30; j_gene: TRBJ1-1; CDR3nt: TGTGCCTGGAGTGTCTTGTACACTGAAGCTTTCTTT; CDR3aa: CAWSVLYTEAFF
abundance: many; d_gene: TRBD2; v_gene: TRBV28; j_gene: TRBJ2-7; CDR3nt: TGTGCCAGCAGACTAGCGGATCAAAACCCGAGCTCCTACGAGCAGTACTTC; CDR3aa: CASRLADQNPSSYEQYF
abundance: many; d_gene: .; v_gene: TRBV27; j_gene: TRBJ2-5; CDR3nt: TGTGCCAGCGCCGCTGGTGGCAGACCGGAGACCCAGTACTTC; CDR3aa: CASAAGGRPETQYF
abundance: few; d_gene: TRBD1; v_gene: TRBV6-1; j_gene: TRBJ2-5; CDR3nt: TGTGCCAGTAGCCCGGGACAGGCCCAAGAGACCCAGTACTTC; CDR3aa: CASSPGQAQETQYF
abundance: many; d_gene: .; v_gene: TRBV10-1; j_gene: TRBJ2-7; CDR3nt: TGTGCCAGCGGCAATAGCTACGAGCAGTACTTC; CDR3aa: CASGNSYEQYF
abundance: few; d_gene: TRBD2; v_gene: TRBV20-1; j_gene: TRBJ2-1; CDR3nt: TGCAGTGCTAGAGATCGGGGCGGGGGGAGCTCCTACAATGAGCAGTTCTTC; CDR3aa: CSARDRGGGSSYNEQFF
abundance: many; d_gene: TRBD2; v_gene: TRBV6-1; j_gene: TRBJ2-3; CDR3nt: TGTGCCAGCAGGGACCCCCCGGGACTAACTCCTAGCACAGATACGCAGTATTTT; CDR3aa: CASRDPPGLTPSTDTQYF
abundance: many; d_gene: .; v_gene: TRBV7-2; j_gene: TRBJ2-5; CDR3nt: TGTGCCAGCAGCCCAAGGACAGCCTCCGGAGAGACCCAGTACTTC; CDR3aa: CASSPRTASGETQYF
abundance: many; d_gene: TRBD2; v_gene: TRBV7-6; j_gene: TRBJ2-3; CDR3nt: TGTGCCAGCACCACTCTTAGCGGGGAGTGGGGAGATACGCAGTATTTT; CDR3aa: CASTTLSGEWGDTQYF
abundance: many; d_gene: TRBD1; v_gene: TRBV2; j_gene: TRBJ1-6; CDR3nt: TGTGCCAGCGGGGGACAGATGGATTCACCCCTCCACTTT; CDR3aa: CASGGQMDSPLHF
abundance: few; d_gene: .; v_gene: TRBV19; j_gene: TRBJ2-1; CDR3nt: TGTGCCAGTAGTATTAAGTCAGCCCGCTTCAATGAGCAGTTCTTC; CDR3aa: CASSIKSARFNEQFF
abundance: many; d_gene: .; v_gene: TRBV6-1; j_gene: TRBJ2-7; CDR3nt: TGTGCCAGCAGTGGGCGGGATGGCTACGAGCAGTACTTC; CDR3aa: CASSGRDGYEQYF
abundance: .; d_gene: .; v_gene: TRBV20-1; j_gene: TRBJ2-7; CDR3nt: TGCAGTGCCCCCCTCCGATACGAGCAGTACTTC; CDR3aa: CSAPLRYEQYF
abundance: .; d_gene: .; v_gene: TRBV4-1; j_gene: TRBJ2-1; CDR3nt: TGCGCCAGCAGCCAAGATCCCGGGATCTCCTACAATGAGCAGTTCTTC; CDR3aa: CASSQDPGISYNEQFF
abundance: .; d_gene: TRBD2; v_gene: TRBV3-1; j_gene: TRBJ2-7; CDR3nt: TGTGCCAGCAGCAAAGGACTAGCGGCCTCCTACGAGCAGTACTTC; CDR3aa: CASSKGLAASYEQYF
abundance: .; d_gene: .; v_gene: TRBV30; j_gene: TRBJ2-7; CDR3nt: TGTGCCTGGACAGTGTTAGATCCCTACGAGCAGTACTTC; CDR3aa: CAWTVLDPYEQYF
abundance: .; d_gene: .; v_gene: TRBV6-1; j_gene: TRBJ1-4; CDR3nt: TGTGCCAGCAACCAACGTGGTGCAACTAATGAAAAACTGTTTTTT; CDR3aa: CASNQRGATNEKLFF
abundance: few; d_gene: .; v_gene: TRBV28; j_gene: TRBJ2-7; CDR3nt: TGTGCCAGCAGCCCCTTCCGCGCCCATAACGAGCAGTACTTC; CDR3aa: CASSPFRAHNEQYF
abundance: many; d_gene: TRBD1; v_gene: TRBV2; j_gene: TRBJ2-2; CDR3nt: TGTGCCAGCAGTGATAGGACAGGGACGAACACCGGGGAGCTGTTTTTT; CDR3aa: CASSDRTGTNTGELFF
abundance: many; d_gene: .; v_gene: TRBV28; j_gene: TRBJ2-1; CDR3nt: TGTGCCAGCAGTCTCACTAGTCGGAATGAGCAGTTCTTC; CDR3aa: CASSLTSRNEQFF
abundance: .; d_gene: .; v_gene: TRBV20-1; j_gene: TRBJ1-1; CDR3nt: TGCAGTGCCCACAGGGTCACTGAAGCTTTCTTT; CDR3aa: CSAHRVTEAFF
abundance: many; d_gene: TRBD2; v_gene: TRBV5-1; j_gene: TRBJ2-1; CDR3nt: TGCGCCAGCAGCTTAGGCGGGAGGGCCGGGGGGGATGAGCAGTTCTTC; CDR3aa: CASSLGGRAGGDEQFF
abundance: .; d_gene: TRBD2; v_gene: TRBV3-1; j_gene: TRBJ2-7; CDR3nt: TGTGCCAGCAGCCAAGAAGCCCCTGGACTAGCCTACGAGCAGTACTTC; CDR3aa: CASSQEAPGLAYEQYF
abundance: many; d_gene: TRBD2; v_gene: TRBV18; j_gene: TRBJ2-1; CDR3nt: TGTGCCAGCAGCCCCTCTAGCGGGAGTTCCTACAATGAGCAGTTCTTC; CDR3aa: CASSPSSGSSYNEQFF
abundance: .; d_gene: TRBD2; v_gene: TRBV12-3/TRBV12-4; j_gene: TRBJ2-7; CDR3nt: TGTGCCAGCAGTCCCCGACTAGCGGGAGGGGTGAGGCACGAGCAGTACTTC; CDR3aa: CASSPRLAGGVRHEQYF
abundance: few; d_gene: .; v_gene: TRBV28; j_gene: TRBJ1-6; CDR3nt: TGTGCCAGCAGTTTAGACACAAGGCTTTCAACCCTCCACTTT; CDR3aa: CASSLDTRLSTLHF
abundance: many; d_gene: TRBD2; v_gene: TRBV11-3; j_gene: TRBJ2-3; CDR3nt: TGTGCCAGCCCAGGGACTAGCGGGAGTTCCGATACGCAGTATTTT; CDR3aa: CASPGTSGSSDTQYF
abundance: few; d_gene: .; v_gene: TRBV28; j_gene: TRBJ1-3; CDR3nt: TGTGCCTCTGCATGGGGGAACTCTGGAAACACCATATATTTT; CDR3aa: CASAWGNSGNTIYF